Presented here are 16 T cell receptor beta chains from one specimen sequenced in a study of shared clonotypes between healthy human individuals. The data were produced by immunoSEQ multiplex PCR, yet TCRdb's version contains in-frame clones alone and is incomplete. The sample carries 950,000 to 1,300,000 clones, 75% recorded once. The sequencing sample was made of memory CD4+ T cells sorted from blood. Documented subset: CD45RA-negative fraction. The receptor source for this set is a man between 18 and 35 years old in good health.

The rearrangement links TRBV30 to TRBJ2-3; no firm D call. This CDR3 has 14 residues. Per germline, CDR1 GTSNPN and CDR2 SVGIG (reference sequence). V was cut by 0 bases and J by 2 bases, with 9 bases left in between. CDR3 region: CAWSVHRPTDTQYF. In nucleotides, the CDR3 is TGTGCCTGGAGTGTCCACAGACCCACAGATACGCAGTATTTT. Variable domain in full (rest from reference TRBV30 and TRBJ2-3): SQTIHQWPATLVQPVGSPLSLECTVEGTSNPNLYWYRQAAGRGLQLLFYSVGIGQISSEVPQNLSASRPQDRQFILSSKKLLLSDSGFYLCAWSVHRPTDTQYFGPGTRLTVL.

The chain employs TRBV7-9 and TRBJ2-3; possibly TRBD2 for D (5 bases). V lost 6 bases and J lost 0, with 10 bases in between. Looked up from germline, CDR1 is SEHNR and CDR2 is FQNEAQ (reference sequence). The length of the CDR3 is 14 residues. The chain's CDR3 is CASSSRVSTDTQYF. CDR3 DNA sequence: TGTGCCAGCAGTTCGCGGGTTAGCACAGATACGCAGTATTTT.

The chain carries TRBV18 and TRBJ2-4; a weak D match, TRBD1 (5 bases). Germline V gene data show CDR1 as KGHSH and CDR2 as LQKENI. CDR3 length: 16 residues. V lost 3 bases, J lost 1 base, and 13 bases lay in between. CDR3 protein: CASSPGQEDAKNIQYF. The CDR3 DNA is TGTGCCAGCTCACCGGGGCAAGAGGATGCCAAAAACATTCAGTACTTC.

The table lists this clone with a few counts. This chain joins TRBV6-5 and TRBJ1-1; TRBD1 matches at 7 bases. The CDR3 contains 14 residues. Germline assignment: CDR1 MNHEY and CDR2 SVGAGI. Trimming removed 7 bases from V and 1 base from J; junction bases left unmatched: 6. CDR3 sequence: CASNSGTANTEAFF. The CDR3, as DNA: TGTGCCAGCAATTCTGGGACAGCGAACACTGAAGCTTTCTTT.

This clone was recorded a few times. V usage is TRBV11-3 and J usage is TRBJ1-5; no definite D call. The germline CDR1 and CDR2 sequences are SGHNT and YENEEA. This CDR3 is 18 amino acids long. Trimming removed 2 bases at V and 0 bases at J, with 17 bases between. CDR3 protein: CASSLPILERISNQPQHF. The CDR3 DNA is TGTGCCAGCAGCTTACCAATATTGGAGAGAATTAGCAATCAGCCCCAGCATTTT. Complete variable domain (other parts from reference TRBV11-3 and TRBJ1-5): EAGVVQSPRYKIIEKKQPVAFWCNPISGHNTLYWYLQNLGQGPELLIRYENEEAVDDSQLPKDRFSAERLKGVDSTLKIQPAELGDSAVYLCASSLPILERISNQPQHFGDGTRLSIL.

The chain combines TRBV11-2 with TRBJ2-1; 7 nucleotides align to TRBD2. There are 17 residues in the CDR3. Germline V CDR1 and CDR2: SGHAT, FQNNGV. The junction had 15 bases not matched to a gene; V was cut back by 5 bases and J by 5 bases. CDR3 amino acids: CASSPPWGGALNNEQFF. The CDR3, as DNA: TGTGCCAGCAGCCCGCCCTGGGGGGGAGCCCTAAACAATGAGCAGTTCTTC.

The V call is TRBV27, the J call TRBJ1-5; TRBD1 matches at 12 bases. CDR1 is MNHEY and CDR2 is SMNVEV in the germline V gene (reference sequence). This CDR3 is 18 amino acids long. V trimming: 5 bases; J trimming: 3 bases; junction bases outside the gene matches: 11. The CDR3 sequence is CASSRGTGGAGPNQPQHF. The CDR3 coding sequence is TGTGCCAGCAGTCGAGGGACAGGGGGCGCAGGACCCAATCAGCCCCAGCATTTT.

This CDR3 reads CASSTGSINTDTQYF. The CDR3 DNA reads as TGTGCCAGCAGCACGGGCAGTATTAACACAGATACGCAGTATTTT. The chain couples TRBV5-6 to TRBJ2-3; D is ambiguous. The V gene lost 4 bases and the J gene lost 2 bases, with 14 bases spanning the gap. The CDR3 extends over 15 amino acids. In germline, CDR1 is SGHDT, CDR2 YYEEEE.

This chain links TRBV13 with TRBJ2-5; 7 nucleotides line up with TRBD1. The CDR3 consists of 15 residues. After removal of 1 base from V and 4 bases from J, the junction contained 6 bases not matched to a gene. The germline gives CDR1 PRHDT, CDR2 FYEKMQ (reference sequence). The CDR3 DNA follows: TGTGCCAGCAGCTTAGAGGGGGCTCGGGGAGAGACCCAGTACTTC. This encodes CASSLEGARGETQYF.

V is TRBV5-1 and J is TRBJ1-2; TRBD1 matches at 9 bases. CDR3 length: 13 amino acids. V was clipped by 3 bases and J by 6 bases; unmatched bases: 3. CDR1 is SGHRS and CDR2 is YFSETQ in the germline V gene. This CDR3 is CASSSGTGHGYTF. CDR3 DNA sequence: TGCGCCAGCAGCTCCGGGACAGGGCATGGCTACACCTTC.

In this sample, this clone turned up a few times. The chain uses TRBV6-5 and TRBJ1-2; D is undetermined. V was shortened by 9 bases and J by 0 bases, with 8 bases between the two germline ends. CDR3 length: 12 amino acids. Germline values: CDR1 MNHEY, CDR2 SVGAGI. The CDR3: CASGGTNYGYTF. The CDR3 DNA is TGTGCCAGTGGAGGGACTAACTATGGCTACACCTTC.

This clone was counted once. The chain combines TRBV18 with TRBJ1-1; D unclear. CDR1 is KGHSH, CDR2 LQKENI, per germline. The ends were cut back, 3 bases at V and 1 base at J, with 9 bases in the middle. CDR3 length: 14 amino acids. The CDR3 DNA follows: TGTGCCAGCTCACCTATGGCAGGGAACACTGAAGCTTTCTTT. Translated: CASSPMAGNTEAFF. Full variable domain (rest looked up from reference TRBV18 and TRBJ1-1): NAGVMQNPRHLVRRRGQEARLRCSPMKGHSHVYWYRQLPEEGLKFMVYLQKENIIDESGMPKERFSAEFPKEGPSILRIQQVVRGDSAAYFCASSPMAGNTEAFFGQGTRLTVV.

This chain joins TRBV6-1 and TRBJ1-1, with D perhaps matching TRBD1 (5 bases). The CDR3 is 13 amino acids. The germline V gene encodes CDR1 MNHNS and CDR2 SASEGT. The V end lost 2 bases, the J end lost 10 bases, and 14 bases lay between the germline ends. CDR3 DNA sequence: TGTGCCAGCAGTGAAACCCGGACACAAGGAGCTTTCTTT. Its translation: CASSETRTQGAFF.

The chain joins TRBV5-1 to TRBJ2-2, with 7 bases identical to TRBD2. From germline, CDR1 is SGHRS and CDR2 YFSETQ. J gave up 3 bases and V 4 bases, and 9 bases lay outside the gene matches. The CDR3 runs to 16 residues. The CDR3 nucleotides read TGCGCCAGCAGCCTCTTCGGGAGGAAGGACACCGGGGAGCTGTTTTTT. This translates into CASSLFGRKDTGELFF.

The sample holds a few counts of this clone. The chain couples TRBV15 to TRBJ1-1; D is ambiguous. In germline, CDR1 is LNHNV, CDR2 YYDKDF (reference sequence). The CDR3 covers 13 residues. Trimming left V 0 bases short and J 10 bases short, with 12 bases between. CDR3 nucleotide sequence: TGTGCCACCAGCAGAGATTTGGGCTGGGGAGCTTTCTTT. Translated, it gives CATSRDLGWGAFF.

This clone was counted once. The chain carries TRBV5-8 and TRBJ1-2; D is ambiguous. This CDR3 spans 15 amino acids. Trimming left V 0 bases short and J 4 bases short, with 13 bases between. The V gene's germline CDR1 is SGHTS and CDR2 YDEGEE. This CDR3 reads CASSLEGGIFYGYTF. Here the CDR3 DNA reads TGTGCCAGCAGCTTGGAAGGCGGGATATTCTATGGCTACACCTTC.